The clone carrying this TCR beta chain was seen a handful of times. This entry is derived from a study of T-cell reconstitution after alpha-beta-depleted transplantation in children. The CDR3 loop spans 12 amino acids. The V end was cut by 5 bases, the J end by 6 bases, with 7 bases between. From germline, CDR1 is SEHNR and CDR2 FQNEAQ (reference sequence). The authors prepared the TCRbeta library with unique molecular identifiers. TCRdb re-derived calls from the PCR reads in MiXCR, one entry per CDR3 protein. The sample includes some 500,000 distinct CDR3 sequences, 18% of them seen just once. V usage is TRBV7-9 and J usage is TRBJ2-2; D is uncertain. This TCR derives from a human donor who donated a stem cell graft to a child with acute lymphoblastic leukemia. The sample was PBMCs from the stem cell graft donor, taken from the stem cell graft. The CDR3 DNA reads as TGTGCCAGCAGCAAATACGCCGGGGAGCTGTTTTTT. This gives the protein CASSKYAGELFF.